The clone carrying this TCR beta chain was seen ten or more times. Its antigen is as yet unknown. This sample stems from a study of CD8 T cells in ankylosing spondylitis. Findings and caveats of the study: Typical of ankylosing spondylitis blood, it appeared, was a TCR beta motif of fewer than 10 highly homologous variants. Matched ankylosing spondylitis synovial fluid reportedly showed significant enrichment of disease-linked clones.

Germline CDR1 SGHRS, CDR2 YFSETQ. The CDR3 consists of 14 residues. With 0 bases removed from V and 5 bases from J, the gap between germline ends came to 11 bases. Quantitative molecular-barcoded 5'-RACE generated the TCR beta libraries. MiXCR, applied by TCRdb to the 5' RACE reads, yields one record per CDR3 protein. The sample yields around 23,000 distinct CDR3 sequences, roughly 17% seen once. Sample: blood. The sequence was obtained from a male donor with ankylosing spondylitis or in good health (not recorded which). This rearrangement joins TRBV5-1 to TRBJ2-5, with unresolved D. The CDR3 nucleotides read TGCGCCAGCAGCTTGGTTGCTCGTTCGGAGACCCAGTACTTC. Protein: CASSLVARSETQYF.